Listed below are T cell receptor beta chains from one sample, sequenced in a study of CD8 T cells in ankylosing spondylitis. TCRdb independently ran MiXCR on the 5' RACE reads; one entry per CDR3 protein. The sample carries about 240,000 distinct CDR3 sequences, 24% recorded once. The sample consisted of blood, either unsorted or a sorted T cell fraction (not recorded which). These TCRs come from a male donor with ankylosing spondylitis or in good health (not recorded which). CDR3s include the opening cysteine and the closing phenylalanine or tryptophan. A D gene is named only where the DNA matches it firmly. Clone size, where shown, is once, few, many, or a class for clones that have expanded.

clone size,J gene,D gene,V gene,CDR3 DNA,CDR3 protein
.,TRBJ2-5,.,TRBV5-5,TGTGCCAGCAGACCCTGGACAGGACGGGGGGAGACCCAGTACTTC,CASRPWTGRGETQYF
many,TRBJ2-1,.,TRBV12-3/TRBV12-4,TGTGCCAGCAGTCCCAGGGCAGCCGAGAACAATGAGCAGTTCTTC,CASSPRAAENNEQFF
few,TRBJ2-3,.,TRBV12-3/TRBV12-4,TGTGCCAGCAGTTCGGAGATTAGCACAGATACGCAGTATTTT,CASSSEISTDTQYF
many,TRBJ1-1,.,TRBV28,TGTGCCAGCAGTCCCCCCTTGGGGTCGGGAACTGAAGCTTTCTTT,CASSPPLGSGTEAFF
few,TRBJ2-5,.,TRBV7-2,TGTGCCAGCAGCCTACAACCGGGACCTCAAGAGACCCAGTACTTC,CASSLQPGPQETQYF
few,TRBJ2-1,TRBD1,TRBV29-1,TGCAGCGTAGGGACAGGGGGTAGGAATGAGCAGTTCTTC,CSVGTGGRNEQFF
many,TRBJ1-6,TRBD1,TRBV20-1,TGCAGTGCAAGACAGGGGAGCGCCTATAATTCACCCCTCCACTTT,CSARQGSAYNSPLHF
once,TRBJ2-3,.,TRBV6-5,TGTGCCAGCAGTTACGCCTCGGGGGTGATCGCTGCGCAGTATTTT,CASSYASGVIAAQYF
few,TRBJ2-6,.,TRBV6-5,TGTGCCAGCAGTTACTCTGGCCCAGGGGACCCTGGGGCCAACGTCCTGACTTTC,CASSYSGPGDPGANVLTF
.,TRBJ2-3,TRBD2,TRBV5-4,TGTGCCAGCAACGACGGCGGGACTAGCTACACAGATACGCAGTATTTT,CASNDGGTSYTDTQYF
.,TRBJ2-1,.,TRBV18,TGTGCCAGCTCACCATGGGACAATGAGCAGTTCTTC,CASSPWDNEQFF
.,TRBJ1-1,.,TRBV12-3/TRBV12-4,TGTGCCAGCAGTTTAAGGGCAGGGAGGGGTTTCGCTGAAGCTTTCTTT,CASSLRAGRGFAEAFF
few,TRBJ2-1,.,TRBV7-9,TGTGCCAGCAGCACCATTACTACGCCCGGCTCCTACAATGAGCAGTTCTTC,CASSTITTPGSYNEQFF
many,TRBJ1-1,.,TRBV7-9,TGTGCCAGCAGGCCTACAGGCGGGGGGCCTGGGAACACTGAAGCTTTCTTT,CASRPTGGGPGNTEAFF
many,TRBJ2-1,TRBD2,TRBV6-1,TGTGCCAGCATCCTCCGGGGGGGGAAAAATGAGCAGTTCTTC,CASILRGGKNEQFF
.,TRBJ1-2,TRBD1,TRBV12-3/TRBV12-4,TGTGCCAGCAGTACCGGGACAGGGAGACCCTATGGCTACACCTTC,CASSTGTGRPYGYTF
few,TRBJ2-6,TRBD1,TRBV4-1,TGCGCCAGCAGCCAAACCCTGACAGGGTTTTCTGGGGCCAACGTCCTGACTTTC,CASSQTLTGFSGANVLTF